The entry below gives a single T cell receptor beta chain sequence along with its context. Its target is unknown. These data come from a study of shared clonotypes between healthy human individuals. Study outcomes and limitations: Generation probabilities of non-shared clonotypes were lower (relative to those shared by all four donors). For sorted subsets, rarefaction showed incomplete sequencing despite large depth.

Method: immunoSEQ multiplex PCR; TCRdb's copy keeps in-frame clones and lacks some. The sample records about 2.1 million clones, about 93% being singletons. With 5 bases removed from V and 2 bases from J, the gap between germline ends came to 19 bases. Per the germline V gene, CDR1 is SGHAT and CDR2 is FQDESV (reference sequence). This CDR3 has 16 residues. Naivety among CD8 cells was defined by CD45RO negativity and positive CCR7 selection, thereby excluding terminally differentiated effector memory CD45RA+ cells. Sequencing used naive CD8+ T cells from PBMCs. The receptor was derived from a man aged 18 to 35 in good health. Some clones in this sample may be carry-over from other donors' samples. V and J are TRBV11-1 and TRBJ2-7, with a weak D call TRBD1 (5 bases). DNA of the CDR3: TGTGCCAGCAGCCCCTATCCCAGGGCGGATCCCTACGAGCAGTACTTC. This encodes CASSPYPRADPYEQYF. The whole variable domain, filled in from reference TRBV11-1 and TRBJ2-7, reads EAEVAQSPRYKITEKSQAVAFWCDPISGHATLYWYRQILGQGPELLVQFQDESVVDDSQLPKDRFSAERLKGVDSTLKIQPAELGDSAMYLCASSPYPRADPYEQYFGPGTRLTVT.